The 10 T cell receptor beta chains given below trace back to one sample, sequenced in a study of control samples from healthy donors and cancer patients. Data came from immunoSEQ multiplex PCR; TCRdb stores just in-frame clones and leaves some out. This sample has 75,000 to 95,000 clones; roughly 80% occur once, and the top ten carry around 40%. Input material: PBMCs. These receptors were obtained from a man aged 65 to 79 with lung cancer.

The rearrangement links TRBV27 to TRBJ1-2; 7 nucleotides agree with TRBD1. Trimming took 5 bases from V and 5 from J; bases not matched to a gene: 11. CDR1 is MNHEY and CDR2 is SMNVEV in the germline V gene (reference sequence). The CDR3 length is 15 residues. CDR3 sequence: CASSARQGPGYGYTF. Here the CDR3 DNA reads TGTGCCAGCAGTGCAAGACAGGGCCCCGGATATGGCTACACCTTC.

J is TRBJ1-5 and V is TRBV27, with D perhaps TRBD1 (6 bases). The CDR3 has 14 residues. The germline V gene has CDR1 MNHEY and CDR2 SMNVEV (reference sequence). V was pared by 6 bases and J by 7 bases, with 16 bases between. The CDR3 nucleotides are TGTGCCAGCAGCGCACAGGGATTGGCGCAGCCCCAGCATTTT. This gives the protein CASSAQGLAQPQHF.

This chain connects TRBV4-1 to TRBJ2-3, with 12 bases fitting TRBD2. In germline, CDR1 is MGHRA, CDR2 YSYEKL. J was trimmed by 0 bases and V by 4 bases; bases with no gene match: 5. The CDR3 totals 17 residues. Written as DNA, the CDR3 is TGCGCCAGCAGCCTCCGGACTAGCGGGGTGAGCACAGATACGCAGTATTTT. It translates to CASSLRTSGVSTDTQYF.

This clone was counted between two and nine times. The sample has other DNA sequences that encode this CDR3 too. The chain joins TRBV30 to TRBJ1-5, with TRBD1 as a possible D gene (5 bases). The CDR3 runs to 13 residues. From germline, CDR1 is GTSNPN and CDR2 SVGIG (reference sequence). V lost 1 base and J lost 4, with 8 bases in between. CDR3 in amino acids: CAWSGGANQPQHF. CDR3 DNA sequence: TGTGCCTGGAGTGGAGGGGCGAATCAGCCCCAGCATTTT.

J is TRBJ1-1 and V is TRBV5-1, with 8 bases matching TRBD1. With 4 bases clipped from V and 3 bases from J, the junction kept 11 bases outside the gene matches. Germline CDR1 reads SGHRS; CDR2 reads YFSETQ. The CDR3 runs 16 residues. DNA for the CDR3: TGCGCCAGCAGCCGCAATTCAGGGGGCGCGGACACTGAAGCTTTCTTT. Protein product: CASSRNSGGADTEAFF.

This chain uses TRBV6-1 with TRBJ1-5; 7 nucleotides match TRBD1. The junction had 3 bases not matched to a gene; V was cut back by 2 bases and J by 8 bases. CDR1 is MNHNS and CDR2 is SASEGT in the germline V gene. CDR3 length: 13 amino acids. The CDR3 protein is CASSETGEKPQHF. CDR3 DNA sequence: TGTGCCAGCAGTGAAACAGGGGAAAAGCCCCAGCATTTT.

The chain couples TRBV6-2 or TRBV6-3 to TRBJ1-2; D remains ambiguous. Germline loops: CDR1 MNHEY, CDR2 SVGEGT. The CDR3 extends over 14 amino acids. Trimming removed 2 bases from V and 8 bases from J, with 15 bases in between. The CDR3 coding sequence is TGTGCCAGCAGTTACATAGCCCCTCTGTCGGGCTACACCTTC. It codes for CASSYIAPLSGYTF.

About this clone: The same CDR3 is also encoded by other DNA sequences in this sample. This chain uses TRBV9 with TRBJ2-1; the match to TRBD2 covers 7 bases. The germline V gene encodes CDR1 SGDLS and CDR2 YYNGEE. V lost 3 bases, J lost 4 bases, and 7 bases stayed unmatched. This CDR3 region has 15 residues. The CDR3 here is CASSALRGGYNEQFF. The DNA of the CDR3 is TGTGCCAGCAGCGCCCTTAGGGGAGGGTACAATGAGCAGTTCTTC.

The chain uses TRBV7-9 and TRBJ2-7; D gene ambiguous. The germline V gene encodes CDR1 SEHNR and CDR2 FQNEAQ (reference sequence). Trimming cost V 1 base and J 5 bases, with 12 bases left between them. This CDR3 has 14 residues. The CDR3 DNA reads as TGTGCCAGCAGCTTAGGGGCAGCTGTCGACGAGCAGTACTTC. Encoded protein: CASSLGAAVDEQYF.

This chain joins TRBV6-6 and TRBJ1-5; possible D gene TRBD1, 5 bases. This CDR3 region has 15 residues. CDR1 and CDR2 (germline): MNHNY, SVGAGI (reference sequence). Deletions cut 7 bases from V and 5 bases from J, with 18 bases between. Written as DNA, the CDR3 is TGTGCCAGCACCCCACAGGTAGGGACCCATCAGCCCCAGCATTTT. Protein: CASTPQVGTHQPQHF.